Below, 21 T cell receptor beta chains from the same sample are listed, as sequenced in a study of blood T cell repertoires in COVID-19. Clones were read by immunoSEQ multiplex PCR, and TCRdb kept only the in-frame ones, dropping some. The sample lists about 140,000 clones; roughly 90% were seen once. Sequencing input: peripheral blood. The receptors derive from a man between 65 and 79 years old with acute or convalescent COVID-19.

This clone was counted only a few times. V gene TRBV6-5 combines with J gene TRBJ2-7, with 9 bases that match TRBD1. The CDR3 loop spans 15 amino acids. After removal of 6 bases from V and 0 bases from J, the junction contained 6 bases not matched to a gene. The germline gives CDR1 MNHEY, CDR2 SVGAGI. The chain's CDR3 is CASRSATGGSYEQYF. In DNA form, the CDR3 reads TGTGCCAGCAGGTCAGCGACAGGGGGCTCCTACGAGCAGTACTTC.

V is TRBV3-1 (or the pseudogene TRBV3-2) and J is TRBJ2-1; 7 bases agree with TRBD1. J was trimmed by 12 bases and V by 0 bases; bases with no gene match: 2. The CDR3 contains 12 residues. Germline V gives CDR1 LGHDT, CDR2 YNNKEL (reference sequence). The CDR3 bases are TGTGCCAGCAGCCAAGAGGACAGGAGGCAGTTCTTC. Protein sequence: CASSQEDRRQFF.

V usage is TRBV12-3 or TRBV12-4 and J usage is TRBJ1-1; TRBD1 aligns across 8 bases. The CDR3 extends over 13 amino acids. Trimming at V came to 3 bases and at J to 14 bases, leaving 11 bases not matched to a gene. This CDR3 reads CASSFGQGQISFF. The CDR3 DNA is TGTGCCAGCAGTTTCGGACAGGGCCAAATTTCCTTCTTT.

A single count supports this clone. The chain has TRBV27 and TRBJ2-1; 12 bases map to TRBD2. In germline, CDR1 is MNHEY, CDR2 SMNVEV (reference sequence). The CDR3 sequence is 16 residues long. Unmatched junction bases numbered 11, after V lost 4 bases and J lost 10 bases. Here the CDR3 DNA reads TGTGCCAGCAGTTACTTTCCCGGACTAGCGGGAAGGGAGCAGTTCTTC. Amino acids: CASSYFPGLAGREQFF.

The rearrangement uses TRBV6-1 and TRBJ1-2; D call uncertain. Per the germline V gene, CDR1 is MNHNS and CDR2 is SASEGT. Trimming took off 1 base at V and 4 bases at J, with 10 bases between the two ends. CDR3 length equals 14 residues. The CDR3 here is CASSEGAPPYGYTF. The CDR3 coding sequence is TGTGCCAGCAGTGAAGGGGCTCCTCCCTATGGCTACACCTTC.

This clone was seen once. The genes are TRBV5-5 and TRBJ1-5; no clear D gene. The CDR3 has 15 residues. V gave up 0 bases and J gave up 0 bases, with 7 bases separating them. The germline V gene has CDR1 SGHKS and CDR2 YYEKEE (reference sequence). The CDR3 region has the DNA TGTGCCAGCAGCTTGGCAGCGAATAGCAATCAGCCCCAGCATTTT. This sequence encodes CASSLAANSNQPQHF.

This clone was seen a single time. The J gene is TRBJ2-5, the V gene TRBV6-5; 8 nucleotides agree with TRBD2. V lost 6 bases, J lost 4 bases, and 4 bases stayed unmatched. The CDR3 sequence is 13 residues long. Germline CDR1 is MNHEY and CDR2 is SVGAGI. This chain's CDR3 is CASRGLAGETQYF. CDR3 DNA: TGTGCCAGCAGAGGACTAGCCGGAGAGACCCAGTACTTC.

The V gene is TRBV5-5, the J gene TRBJ1-4; TRBD1 aligns across 8 bases. CDR3 length: 17 residues. V was clipped by 0 bases and J by 2 bases; unmatched bases: 6. The germline gives CDR1 SGHKS, CDR2 YYEKEE (reference sequence). The DNA for the CDR3 is TGTGCCAGCAGCTTGGGGTATCAGGGGGCTACTAATGAAAAACTGTTTTTT. Protein: CASSLGYQGATNEKLFF.

The chain is built from TRBV11-2 and TRBJ1-1; D may be TRBD1 (5 bases). The ends were cut back, 5 bases at V and 7 bases at J, with 20 bases in the middle. The germline V gene has CDR1 SGHAT and CDR2 FQNNGV. This CDR3 spans 15 amino acids. The CDR3 loop reads CASSHVRGTGGEAFF. CDR3 coding DNA: TGTGCCAGCAGCCATGTTCGGGGGACTGGGGGTGAAGCTTTCTTT.

V gene TRBV7-2 combines with J gene TRBJ1-4, with 9 nucleotides matching TRBD1. CDR3 length: 15 residues. In germline, CDR1 is SGHTA, CDR2 FQGNSA. V shed 5 bases, J shed 6 bases, and the junction held 7 bases outside the gene matches. The CDR3 region has the DNA TGTGCCAGCAGCCCCACAGGGGGCGCCGATGAAAAACTGTTTTTT. This translates into CASSPTGGADEKLFF.

This clone was observed a single time. The chain uses TRBV3-1 (or the pseudogene TRBV3-2) and TRBJ1-2; D might be TRBD1 (5 bases). This CDR3 comprises 13 residues. Trimming left V 3 bases short and J 2 bases short, with 7 bases between. Germline-derived CDR1 and CDR2 are LGHDT and YNNKEL (reference sequence). The CDR3 region is CASSQGLNYGYTF. DNA for the CDR3: TGTGCCAGCAGCCAGGGACTGAACTATGGCTACACCTTC.

This rearrangement joins TRBV6-5 to TRBJ1-5; maybe TRBD1 (5 bases). Germline V gene lookup returns CDR1 MNHEY and CDR2 SVGAGI. The CDR3 length is 15 residues. Trimming cost V 6 bases and J 0 bases, with 12 bases left between them. CDR3 loop: CASSRTPYSNQPQHF. The CDR3 region has the DNA TGTGCCAGCAGCCGGACACCTTATAGCAATCAGCCCCAGCATTTT.

The rearrangement joins TRBV3-1 (or the pseudogene TRBV3-2) to TRBJ2-3, with D possibly TRBD1 on 6 matching bases. This CDR3 comprises 17 residues. The germline CDR1 and CDR2 sequences are LGHDT and YNNKEL (reference sequence). V was clipped by 4 bases and J by 0 bases, with 17 bases between them. The CDR3: CASSRPNDRLSTDTQYF. As DNA, the CDR3 is TGTGCCAGCAGCCGCCCCAACGACAGGCTTAGCACAGATACGCAGTATTTT.

V and J are TRBV9 and TRBJ1-4, with D possibly being TRBD1 (6 bases). Between the trimmed V and J ends, which lost 5 bases and 6 bases, there was a span of 20 bases. The CDR3 covers 16 residues. Germline CDR1 reads SGDLS; CDR2 reads YYNGEE. The CDR3 DNA follows: TGTGCCAGCAGTGATACGGCCGGGGGGGCCTATGAAAAACTGTTTTTT. Encoded protein: CASSDTAGGAYEKLFF.

This rearrangement joins TRBV12-3 or TRBV12-4 to TRBJ1-2, with a weak D call TRBD1 (6 bases). V lost 4 bases and J 6 bases, leaving 6 bases between the germline ends. This CDR3 has 11 residues. The CDR3 spells CASSYRDGYTF. DNA for the CDR3: TGTGCCAGCAGTTACAGGGATGGCTACACCTTC.

This clone was counted a few times. CDR3 bases: TGTGCCAGTAGTATAGGCCGGGACAGGGTAACTGAAAAACTGTTTTTT. This encodes CASSIGRDRVTEKLFF. The chain combines TRBV19 with TRBJ1-4; 9 bases agree with TRBD1. J gave up 7 bases and V 1 base, and 7 bases lay outside the gene matches. CDR1 and CDR2 (germline): LNHDA, SQIVND (reference sequence). CDR3 length: 16 amino acids.

The V call is TRBV28, the J call TRBJ2-7; the match to TRBD1 covers 8 bases. Germline lookup yields CDR1 MDHEN and CDR2 SYDVKM. The CDR3 is made up of 17 amino acids. The ends lost 7 bases at V and 0 bases at J; junction bases unmatched: 14. The CDR3 nucleotides are TGTGCCAGCATGACCCTCCCATCGGGACAGGCCTCCTACGAGCAGTACTTC. This gives the protein CASMTLPSGQASYEQYF.

The V gene is TRBV28, the J gene TRBJ1-3; a possible D gene is TRBD1 (5 bases). Trimming cost V 7 bases and J 3 bases, with 19 bases left between them. Per germline, CDR1 MDHEN and CDR2 SYDVKM. The CDR3 extends over 16 amino acids. The CDR3 DNA follows: TGTGCCAGCACCCTCATGGGGGGGATAAGTGGAAACACCATATATTTT. Amino acid sequence: CASTLMGGISGNTIYF.

The chain is built from TRBV2 and TRBJ2-7, with D possibly matching TRBD1 (6 bases). The CDR3 runs 15 residues. Germline V gene lookup returns CDR1 SNHLY and CDR2 FYNNEI. Trimming pared 7 bases from V and 7 bases from J, leaving 23 bases between. CDR3 DNA sequence: TGTGCCAGCATCCTAATCAGGGGCCACCCCGGAGAGCAGTACTTC. Residues: CASILIRGHPGEQYF.

The chain has TRBV7-2 and TRBJ2-5; possible D gene TRBD1, 5 bases. V was clipped by 3 bases and J by 7 bases, with 9 bases between them. The CDR3 runs 12 residues. CDR1 is SGHTA and CDR2 is FQGNSA in the germline V gene. The CDR3 sequence is CASSLIQGTQYF. The CDR3 region has the DNA TGTGCCAGCAGCTTGATTCAGGGGACCCAGTACTTC.

A few counts support this clone. The chain joins TRBV7-4 to TRBJ1-5; D unresolved. Germline CDR1 is SGHVT and CDR2 is SQSDAQ. CDR3 length equals 17 residues. V lost 5 bases and J 4 bases, leaving 21 bases between the germline ends. CDR3 in amino acids: CASSPGRKGWENQPQHF. CDR3 DNA sequence: TGTGCCAGCAGCCCCGGACGTAAGGGTTGGGAGAATCAGCCCCAGCATTTT.